This T cell receptor beta chain stems from a study of control samples from healthy donors and cancer patients. TCRdb's table, derived via immunoSEQ multiplex PCR, lists solely in-frame clones and lacks some. The sample lists around 110,000 clones, around 90% seen once, with about 2.5% in the top ten. The TCR sequence derives from a woman in her seventies in good health. The sample was blood.

The CDR3 DNA reads TGTGCCATCAGTGTAGGGCGTTCCGTCGGGTTGAACACTGAAGCTTTCTTT. This gives the protein CAISVGRSVGLNTEAFF. The genes are TRBV10-3 and TRBJ1-1; D unclear. Germline loops: CDR1 ENHRY, CDR2 SYGVKD. The CDR3 has 17 amino acids. Trimming stripped 4 bases from V and 0 bases from J, with 18 bases between.